This passage covers 4 T cell receptor beta chains from one sample sequenced in a study of immune evolution from preneoplasia to lung adenocarcinoma. Measured with immunoSEQ multiplex PCR; TCRdb has only the in-frame clones, and not every one. The table records some 15,000 clones, more than 65% of them present only once. Sequencing used FFPE minimally invasive lung adenocarcinoma tissue. These TCRs come from a person aged 55-80 years with lung adenocarcinoma.

The chain employs TRBV7-9 and TRBJ2-3; D may be TRBD1 (6 bases). This CDR3 has 14 residues. The germline V gene encodes CDR1 SEHNR and CDR2 FQNEAQ (reference sequence). Trimming took 4 bases from V and 2 from J, leaving 10 bases between them. In nucleotides, the CDR3 is TGTGCCAGCAGCTCAGGGGCTGACACAGATACGCAGTATTTT. Protein sequence: CASSSGADTDTQYF.

This rearrangement joins TRBV6-5 to TRBJ2-1; TRBD2 matches at 10 bases. Germline V lookup: CDR1 MNHEY, CDR2 SVGAGI. V was pared by 11 bases and J by 3 bases, with 7 bases of the junction left unmatched. This CDR3 is built from 14 residues. CDR3 DNA: TGTGCCGTAGCCAGCGGGGGGGTCTACAATGAGCAGTTCTTC. Translating it yields CAVASGGVYNEQFF.

The V and J genes are TRBV28 and TRBJ1-5; possible D gene TRBD1, 6 bases. The CDR3 is 15 amino acids. V was cut by 3 bases and J by 4 bases, with 13 bases left in between. Germline V gene data show CDR1 as MDHEN and CDR2 as SYDVKM. The CDR3 DNA follows: TGTGCCAGCAGTTTCATAGACAGGACTAATCAGCCCCAGCATTTT. Encoded protein: CASSFIDRTNQPQHF.

The V gene is TRBV7-9, the J gene TRBJ1-6, with 9 bases identical to TRBD1. The germline gives CDR1 SEHNR, CDR2 FQNEAQ (reference sequence). J lost 7 bases, V lost 11 bases, and 6 bases had no gene match. The CDR3 sequence is 13 residues long. This chain's CDR3 is CAFSGQGNSPLHF. CDR3 nucleotides: TGTGCCTTCTCGGGACAGGGAAATTCACCCCTCCACTTT.